This T cell receptor beta chain comes out of a study of blood T cell repertoires in COVID-19. Trimming pared 6 bases from V and 4 bases from J, leaving 15 bases between. Germline V CDR1 and CDR2: MNHEY, SMNVEV (reference sequence). There are 14 residues in the CDR3. Libraries were prepared by immunoSEQ multiplex PCR; TCRdb keeps only in-frame clonotypes and omits some of them. The table shows roughly 180,000 clones, with around 82% occurring only once. Recovered status in Cohort 3 required two negative PCRs, clearance, or symptom resolution. The sequenced material came from PBMCs or T cells enriched from blood (not recorded which). The sequence was collected from a man in his forties who had recovered from COVID-19. The rearrangement uses TRBV27 and TRBJ1-2; D may be TRBD1 (6 bases). The CDR3 DNA follows: TGTGCCAGCAGCTTACAGGGATTTGGCTATGGCTACACCTTC. As protein: CASSLQGFGYGYTF.